The rows below give T cell receptor beta chains drawn from one sample of a study of blood T cell repertoires in COVID-19. This table comes from immunoSEQ multiplex PCR, and its TCRdb copy is limited to in-frame clones, with some not included. The repertoire holds some 200,000 clones, with 65% to 90% as singletons. Specimen: PBMCs or T cells enriched from blood (not recorded which). These receptors all stem from a man aged 35 to 55 who had recovered from COVID-19. Both conserved end residues are trimmed from each CDR3. The D gene is left open where the match is weak. Rows may omit the clone size; those that give it use once, few, many or a size class.

TRBJ1-5 once TRBV7-8 - ASSRQSNQPQH
TRBJ2-5 - TRBV7-7 TRBD1 ASSLTQGQGQETQY
TRBJ1-1 - TRBV14 - ASSLVQGTEAF
TRBJ1-2 - TRBV21-1 - ASSKSGLPGKANYGYT
TRBJ1-2 few TRBV7-2 - ASSSGRGDYGYT
TRBJ2-2 - TRBV28 TRBD2 ASSSVGLAGGHGELF
TRBJ2-1 - TRBV19 TRBD2 ASSSSTSGVYNEQF
TRBJ2-1 - TRBV18 TRBD2 ASSPGLEGNEQF
TRBJ2-7 - TRBV19 - ASSTTRGEQY
TRBJ2-7 - TRBV7-2 - ASSLGQTTSYEQY
TRBJ1-2 - TRBV12-3/TRBV12-4 - ASSLQGPYGYT
TRBJ1-1 - TRBV7-8 TRBD1 ASSPRRGFSEAF
TRBJ1-4 - TRBV5-1 TRBD1 AQNRGTGYEKLF
TRBJ1-1 many TRBV7-9 TRBD1 ASSSPLGTGGAEAF
TRBJ1-2 - TRBV7-2 - ASSLGSRGRNGYT
TRBJ1-2 - TRBV2 - ASSERQVYGYT
TRBJ2-4 - TRBV28 TRBD2 ASSLHTLSGSRNIQY